This T cell receptor (beta chain) was sequenced for a study of CD8 T cells in Susac syndrome. Whole-study context: When their blood was taken, patients with Susac syndrome were therapy-naive, taking corticosteroids, or taking intravenous immunoglobulin alone.

Recently defined diagnostic criteria classed the Susac syndrome patients as definite or probable. With random hexamers, 0.5 to 1 ug RNA was reverse transcribed. Coverage of TCR beta CDR3 amplification by immunoSEQ multiplex PCR extended to 54 Vbeta and 13 Jbeta. TCRdb redid the calling of the immunoSEQ multiplex PCR reads with MiXCR, one entry per CDR3 protein. The sample lists over 150,000 distinct CDR3 sequences; over 90% were seen once. From germline, CDR1 is MNHEY and CDR2 SVGAGI. The CDR3 sequence is 15 residues long. The V and J ends lost 6 bases and 0 bases respectively, with 11 bases between them.

The sample was CD4+ T cells from PBMCs. The receptor comes from a human donor with Susac syndrome. This chain connects TRBV6-5 to TRBJ1-4; D call uncertain. CDR3 sequence reads: CASSPQFSTNEKLFF. Here the CDR3 DNA reads TGTGCCAGCAGCCCTCAGTTCTCAACTAATGAAAAACTGTTTTTT.